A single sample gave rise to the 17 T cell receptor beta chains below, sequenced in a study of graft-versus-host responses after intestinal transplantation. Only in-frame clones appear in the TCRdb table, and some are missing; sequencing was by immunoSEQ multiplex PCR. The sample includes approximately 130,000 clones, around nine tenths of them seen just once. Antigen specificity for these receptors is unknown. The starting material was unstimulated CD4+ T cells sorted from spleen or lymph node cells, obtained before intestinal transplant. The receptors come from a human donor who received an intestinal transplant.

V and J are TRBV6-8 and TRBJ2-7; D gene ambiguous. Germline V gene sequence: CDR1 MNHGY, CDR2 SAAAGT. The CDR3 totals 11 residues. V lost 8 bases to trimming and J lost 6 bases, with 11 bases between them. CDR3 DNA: TGTGCCAGCCCCCCGTTCGCCGAGCAGTACTTC. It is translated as CASPPFAEQYF.

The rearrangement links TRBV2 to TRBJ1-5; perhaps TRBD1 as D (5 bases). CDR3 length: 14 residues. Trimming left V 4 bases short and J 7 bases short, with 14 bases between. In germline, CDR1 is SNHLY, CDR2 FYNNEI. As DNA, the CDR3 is TGTGCCAGCAGTGTTGAGGGGCAAGGGCAGCCCCAGCATTTT. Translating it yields CASSVEGQGQPQHF.

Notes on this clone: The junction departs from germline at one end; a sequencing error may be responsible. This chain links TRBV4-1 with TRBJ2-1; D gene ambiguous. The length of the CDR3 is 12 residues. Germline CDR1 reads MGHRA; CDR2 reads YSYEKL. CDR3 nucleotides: TGCGCCAGCAGCCAAGAGTACAATGAGCAAGTCTTC. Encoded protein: CASSQEYNEQVF.

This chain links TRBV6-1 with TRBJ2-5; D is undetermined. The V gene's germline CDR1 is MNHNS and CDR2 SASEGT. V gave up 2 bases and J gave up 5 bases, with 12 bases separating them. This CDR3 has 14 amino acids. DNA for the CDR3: TGTGCCAGCAGTGAATATGGTCGTCAGGAGACCCAGTACTTC. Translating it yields CASSEYGRQETQYF.

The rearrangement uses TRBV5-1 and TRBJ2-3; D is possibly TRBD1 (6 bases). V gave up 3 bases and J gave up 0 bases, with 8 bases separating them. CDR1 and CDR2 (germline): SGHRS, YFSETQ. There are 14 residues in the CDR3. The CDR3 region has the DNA TGCGCCAGCAGCTCAGGGGCCAGCACAGATACGCAGTATTTT. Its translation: CASSSGASTDTQYF.

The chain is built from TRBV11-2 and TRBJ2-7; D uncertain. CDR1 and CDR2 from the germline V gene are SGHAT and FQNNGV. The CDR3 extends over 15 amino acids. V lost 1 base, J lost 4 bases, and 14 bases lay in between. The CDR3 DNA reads TGTGCCAGCAGCTTAGGACCATCATCAGGATACGAGCAGTACTTC. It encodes CASSLGPSSGYEQYF.

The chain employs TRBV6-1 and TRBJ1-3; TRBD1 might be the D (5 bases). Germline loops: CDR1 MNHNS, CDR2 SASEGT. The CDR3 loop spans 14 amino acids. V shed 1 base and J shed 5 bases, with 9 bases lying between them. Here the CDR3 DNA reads TGTGCCAGCAGTGAAGTCGGGGCGAGAAACACCATATATTTT. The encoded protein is CASSEVGARNTIYF.

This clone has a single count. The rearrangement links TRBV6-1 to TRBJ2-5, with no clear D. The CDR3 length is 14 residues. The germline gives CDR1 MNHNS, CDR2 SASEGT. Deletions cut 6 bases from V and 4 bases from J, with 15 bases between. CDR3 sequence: CASSQFSGSETQYF. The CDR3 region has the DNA TGTGCCAGCAGCCAATTCAGTGGGTCAGAGACCCAGTACTTC.

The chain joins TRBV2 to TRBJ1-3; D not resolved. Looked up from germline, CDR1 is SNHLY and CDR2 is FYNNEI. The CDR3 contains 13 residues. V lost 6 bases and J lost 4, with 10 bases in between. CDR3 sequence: CASREIQGNTIYF. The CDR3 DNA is TGTGCCAGCAGGGAAATACAGGGAAACACCATATATTTT.

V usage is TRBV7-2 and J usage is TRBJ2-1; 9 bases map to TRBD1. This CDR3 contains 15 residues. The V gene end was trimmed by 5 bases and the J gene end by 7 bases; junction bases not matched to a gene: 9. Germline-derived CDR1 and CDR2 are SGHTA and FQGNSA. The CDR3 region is CASSPRTGDVNEQFF. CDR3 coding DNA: TGTGCCAGCAGCCCGAGGACAGGGGACGTTAATGAGCAGTTCTTC.

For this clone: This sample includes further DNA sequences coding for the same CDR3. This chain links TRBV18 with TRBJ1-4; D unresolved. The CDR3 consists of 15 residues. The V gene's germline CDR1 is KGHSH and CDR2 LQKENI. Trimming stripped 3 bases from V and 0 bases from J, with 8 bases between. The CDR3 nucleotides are TGTGCCAGCTCACCTGACATCTCAACTAATGAAAAACTGTTTTTT. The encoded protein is CASSPDISTNEKLFF.

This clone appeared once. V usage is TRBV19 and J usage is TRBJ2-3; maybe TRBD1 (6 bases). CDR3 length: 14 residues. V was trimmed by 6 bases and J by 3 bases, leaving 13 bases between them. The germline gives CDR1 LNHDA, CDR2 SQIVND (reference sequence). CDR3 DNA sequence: TGTGCCAGTAGGGACAGAAGGAGGACAGATACGCAGTATTTT. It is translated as CASRDRRRTDTQYF. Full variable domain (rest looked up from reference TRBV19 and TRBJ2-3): DGGITQSPKYLFRKEGQNVTLSCEQNLNHDAMYWYRQDPGQGLRLIYYSQIVNDFQKGDIAEGYSVSREKKESFPLTVTSAQKNPTAFYLCASRDRRRTDTQYFGPGTRLTVL.

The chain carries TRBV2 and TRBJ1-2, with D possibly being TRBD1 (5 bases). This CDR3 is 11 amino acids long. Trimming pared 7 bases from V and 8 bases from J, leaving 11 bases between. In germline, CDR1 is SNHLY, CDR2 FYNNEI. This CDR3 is CASKQEQGYTF. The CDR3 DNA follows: TGTGCCAGCAAACAGGAGCAGGGCTACACCTTC. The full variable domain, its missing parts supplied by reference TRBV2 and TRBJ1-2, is EPEVTQTPSHQVTQMGQEVILRCVPISNHLYFYWYRQILGQKVEFLVSFYNNEISEKSEIFDDQFSVERPDGSNFTLKIRSTKLEDSAMYFCASKQEQGYTFGSGTRLTVV.

The CDR3 region has the DNA TGCGCCAGCAACAGGGCGATGAACACTGAAGCTTTCTTT. Its translation: CASNRAMNTEAFF. V is TRBV5-1 and J is TRBJ1-1; perhaps TRBD1 as D (6 bases). Trimming cost V 6 bases and J 0 bases, with 9 bases left between them. Germline V lookup: CDR1 SGHRS, CDR2 YFSETQ. CDR3 length: 13 residues.

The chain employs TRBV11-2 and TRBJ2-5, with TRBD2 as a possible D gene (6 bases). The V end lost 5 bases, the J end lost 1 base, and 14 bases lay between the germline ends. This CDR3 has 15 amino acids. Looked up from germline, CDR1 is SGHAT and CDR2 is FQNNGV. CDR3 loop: CASSPRDLPQETQYF. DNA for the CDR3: TGTGCCAGCAGCCCCCGGGACTTACCCCAAGAGACCCAGTACTTC.

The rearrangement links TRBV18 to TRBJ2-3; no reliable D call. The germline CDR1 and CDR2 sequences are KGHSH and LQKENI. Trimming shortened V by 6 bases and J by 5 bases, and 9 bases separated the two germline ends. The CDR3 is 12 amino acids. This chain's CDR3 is CASSSRIDTQYF. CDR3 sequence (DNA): TGTGCCAGCTCCTCCCGGATAGATACGCAGTATTTT.

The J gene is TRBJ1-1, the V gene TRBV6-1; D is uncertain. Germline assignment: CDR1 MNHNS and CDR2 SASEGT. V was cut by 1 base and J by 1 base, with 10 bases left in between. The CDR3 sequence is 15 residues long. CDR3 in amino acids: CASSEEVGRNTEAFF. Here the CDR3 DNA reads TGTGCCAGCAGTGAAGAGGTAGGTCGGAACACTGAAGCTTTCTTT.